Each of the 27 T cell receptor beta chains below was sequenced from the same sample in a study of T cells in Graves' hyperthyroidism and ophthalmopathy (dated by TCRdb to the late 2010s). Library prep was done by multiplex PCR. TCRdb names Illumina HiSeq 2000 as the instrument used. TCR beta CDR3 regions were amplified from RNA transcripts. The TCR CDR3 was subjected to a first round of RT-PCR using the HTBI primer set and the Qiagen OneStep RT-PCR kit. The public reads were reprocessed in TCRdb via fastp at Q25 and MiXCR, keeping in-frame beta chains. Each CDR3 protein gets just one entry, which takes the most common genes and DNA from the rows behind it. The sample table holds about 110,000 distinct CDR3 sequences, of which about 15% were seen once. In total, the top ten clones hold about 42% of the sample. Sequenced input: blood. The source is a woman between 50 and 59 years old with Graves' hyperthyroidism.

This clonotype was picked up one time. The V and J genes are TRBV6-2 or TRBV6-3 and TRBJ2-7; 9 bases are a match to TRBD2. V was clipped by 3 bases and J by 3 bases; unmatched bases: 9. CDR1 is MNHEY, CDR2 SVGEGT, per germline. There are 16 residues in the CDR3. CDR3 DNA: TGTGCCAGCAGTTATATCCCGAGCGGGGGGATCTACGAGCAGTACTTC. Its translation is CASSYIPSGGIYEQYF.

The chain links TRBV6-2 or TRBV6-3 to TRBJ2-7; 7 positions agree with TRBD1. J lost 4 bases, V lost 8 bases, and 14 bases had no gene match. The CDR3 extends over 15 amino acids. The V gene's germline CDR1 is MNHEY and CDR2 SVGEGT. The CDR3 is CASQGVLDRPYEQYF. In DNA form, the CDR3 reads TGTGCCAGCCAGGGCGTATTGGACAGGCCGTACGAGCAGTACTTC.

This clonotype was seen many times. The genes are TRBV5-1 and TRBJ1-4; no clear D. The CDR3 contains 13 residues. V lost 2 bases to trimming and J lost 4 bases, with 6 bases between them. Looked up from germline, CDR1 is SGHRS and CDR2 is YFSETQ. The CDR3 bases are TGCGCCAGCAGCTTCGGGGATAATGAAAAACTGTTTTTT. It translates to CASSFGDNEKLFF.

This clonotype was found many times. The chain links TRBV20-1 to TRBJ2-1; 8 bases fit TRBD1. This CDR3 comprises 16 residues. Trimming took 4 bases from V and 9 from J; bases not matched to a gene: 17. CDR1 and CDR2 (germline): DFQATT, SNEGSKA (reference sequence). The CDR3 DNA is TGCAGTGCTAAGGCGGCCGGACAGGGAATTATTATTGAGCAGTTCTTC. Its protein is CSAKAAGQGIIIEQFF.

The chain uses TRBV3-1 and TRBJ1-1; D is undetermined. The CDR3 is made up of 14 amino acids. The germline CDR1 and CDR2 sequences are LGHDT and YNNKEL (reference sequence). Trimming removed 2 bases from V and 4 bases from J, with 11 bases in between. This CDR3 reads CASSQLAETTEAFF. For the CDR3, the DNA is TGTGCCAGCAGCCAATTGGCAGAGACCACTGAAGCTTTCTTT.

This clonotype was detected many times. J is TRBJ1-1 and V is TRBV29-1, with D possibly TRBD1 on 5 matching bases. The CDR3 has 17 amino acids. Germline loops: CDR1 SQVTM, CDR2 ANQGSEA. Trimming pared 6 bases from V and 10 bases from J, leaving 33 bases between. Here the CDR3 DNA reads TGCAGCGTGATCGTGTCGGATGGGACGCCTTTCAGAAACGGAGCTTTCTTT. This codes for CSVIVSDGTPFRNGAFF.

In its sample, this clonotype was seen many times. The CDR3 DNA reads TGTGCTAGTGCCCTAGCGGGAGTTCGAGATACGCAGTATTTT. Its protein is CASALAGVRDTQYF. V and J are TRBV12-5 and TRBJ2-3; 10 nucleotides match TRBD2. The CDR3 sequence is 14 residues long. The junction had 6 bases not matched to a gene; V was cut back by 7 bases and J by 5 bases. Germline-derived CDR1 and CDR2 are LGHNT and FRNRAP.

This clonotype was recorded many times. V and J are TRBV9 and TRBJ2-7, with a weak D call TRBD2 (5 bases). CDR1 and CDR2 from the germline V gene are SGDLS and YYNGEE. Trimming took 0 bases from V and 5 from J, leaving 9 bases between them. CDR3 length equals 13 residues. The CDR3 DNA reads as TGTGCCAGCAGCGTAGGACTACTCAACGAGCAGTACTTC. Its protein is CASSVGLLNEQYF.

This clonotype was observed many times. J is TRBJ2-3 and V is TRBV15; D is unresolved. This CDR3 is 18 amino acids long. The germline CDR1 and CDR2 sequences are LNHNV and YYDKDF (reference sequence). The V end was cut by 2 bases, the J end by 1 base, with 19 bases between. The DNA for the CDR3 is TGTGCCACCAGCAGATCCTTCCGCCGGGCAGGACGCACAGATACGCAGTATTTT. This gives the protein CATSRSFRRAGRTDTQYF.

This clonotype was detected many times. V usage is TRBV5-8 and J usage is TRBJ2-3; 11 bases are a match to TRBD1. Germline V gene sequence: CDR1 SGHTS, CDR2 YDEGEE. J gave up 5 bases and V 3 bases, and 14 bases lay outside the gene matches. The CDR3 consists of 18 residues. CDR3 coding DNA: TGTGCCAGCAGCTCCCTTCGCCAGGACAGGGGGCAGGGAGATACGCAGTATTTT. This sequence encodes CASSSLRQDRGQGDTQYF. Complete variable domain (other parts from reference TRBV5-8 and TRBJ2-3): EAGVTQSPTHLIKTRGQQATLRCSPISGHTSVYWYQQALGLGLQFLLWYDEGEERNRGNFPPRFSGRQFPNYSSELNVNALELEDSALYLCASSSLRQDRGQGDTQYFGPGTRLTVL.

Ten or more counts support this clonotype. The rearrangement links TRBV2 to TRBJ2-1, with TRBD2 identical over 9 bases. V shed 7 bases, J shed 8 bases, and the junction held 12 bases outside the gene matches. Germline CDR1 reads SNHLY; CDR2 reads FYNNEI. The CDR3 has 15 residues. CDR3 protein: CASITPGLAFDEQFF. The CDR3 DNA sequence: TGTGCCAGCATCACCCCGGGACTAGCTTTTGATGAGCAGTTCTTC.

This clonotype was observed many times. The V call is TRBV7-3, the J call TRBJ2-7, with 8 bases lining up with TRBD2. V lost 2 bases and J lost 2; bases outside the gene matches: 8. The length of the CDR3 is 16 residues. Germline assignment: CDR1 SGHTA and CDR2 FQGTGA. Here the CDR3 reads CASSLGLAGITYEQYV. The CDR3, as DNA: TGTGCCAGCAGCTTAGGGCTAGCGGGTATTACCTACGAGCAGTACGTC.

This clonotype was seen ten or more times. This CDR3 reads CAGGLAGANEQFF. Written as DNA, the CDR3 is TGTGCCGGGGGGCTAGCGGGAGCAAATGAGCAGTTCTTC. This chain links TRBV7-9 with TRBJ2-1; 10 nucleotides match TRBD2. The V gene's germline CDR1 is SEHNR and CDR2 FQNEAQ (reference sequence). Trimming cost V 11 bases and J 7 bases; bases outside gene matches: 8. CDR3 size: 13 residues.

This clonotype was seen many times. The V call is TRBV5-1, the J call TRBJ2-3, with D maybe TRBD2 (5 bases). V was clipped by 1 base and J by 2 bases, with 8 bases between them. Germline V gene data show CDR1 as SGHRS and CDR2 as YFSETQ. This CDR3 comprises 14 residues. The CDR3, as DNA: TGCGCCAGCAGCTTGCCAGACTACACAGATACGCAGTATTTT. Its protein product is CASSLPDYTDTQYF.

About this clonotype: A much larger clone lies one base from this, so it may be a read error. The chain combines TRBV20-1 with TRBJ2-1; 7 nucleotides line up with TRBD2. The CDR3 runs 15 residues. The V gene end was trimmed by 2 bases and the J gene end by 8 bases; junction bases not matched to a gene: 12. CDR1 and CDR2 from the germline V gene are DFQATT and SNEGSKA (reference sequence). CDR3 in amino acids: CSARTGTIGNDEQFF. In DNA, the CDR3 is TGCAGTGCTAGAACCGGGACTATCGGGAACGATGAGCAGTTCTTC.

This clonotype was detected ten times or more. This rearrangement joins TRBV10-3 to TRBJ2-7; tentatively, D is TRBD2 (6 bases). V was trimmed by 8 bases and J by 4 bases, leaving 15 bases between them. CDR1 is ENHRY, CDR2 SYGVKD, per germline. The CDR3 loop spans 13 amino acids. The CDR3 region is CAIGAGFKYEQYV. Here the CDR3 DNA reads TGTGCCATCGGTGCGGGATTCAAGTACGAGCAGTACGTC.

At least ten counts were recorded for this clonotype. The V gene is TRBV7-8, the J gene TRBJ1-5, with D tentatively TRBD1 (5 bases). Germline CDR1 SGHVS, CDR2 FQNEAQ. V was shortened by 6 bases and J by 0 bases, with 12 bases between the two germline ends. CDR3 length equals 15 residues. The DNA for the CDR3 is TGTGCCAGCAGAGAGACAGCTTATAGCAATCAGCCCCAGCATTTT. This encodes CASRETAYSNQPQHF.

This clonotype was counted many times. The V and J genes are TRBV30 and TRBJ2-7; tentative D call: TRBD2 (6 bases). The CDR3 has 13 residues. V shed 2 bases and J shed 8 bases, with 16 bases lying between them. Germline loops: CDR1 GTSNPN, CDR2 SVGIG (reference sequence). The CDR3 loop is CAWSPSWAGKQYV. CDR3 DNA sequence: TGTGCCTGGAGTCCCTCTTGGGCGGGGAAGCAGTACGTC.

This clonotype came up many times. This sequence joins TRBV7-2 and TRBJ2-5, with unresolved D. The CDR3 consists of 13 residues. Germline CDR1 SGHTA, CDR2 FQGNSA. Trimming took off 0 bases at V and 8 bases at J, with 10 bases between the two ends. The CDR3 spells CASSLASRGTQYF. The CDR3 DNA reads TGTGCCAGCAGCTTAGCCTCCCGTGGAACCCAGTACTTC.

This clonotype occurred a few times. V gene TRBV27 combines with J gene TRBJ2-1, with 9 bases matching TRBD2. The length of the CDR3 is 14 residues. Per the germline V gene, CDR1 is MNHEY and CDR2 is SMNVEV (reference sequence). The ends lost 0 bases at V and 10 bases at J; junction bases unmatched: 4. The chain's CDR3 is CASSLSIAGVEQFF. The DNA of the CDR3 is TGTGCCAGCAGTTTATCGATAGCGGGAGTGGAGCAGTTCTTC.

This clonotype has ten or more counts. The V call is TRBV2, the J call TRBJ2-7; perhaps TRBD2 as D (6 bases). V was shortened by 6 bases and J by 6 bases, with 24 bases between the two germline ends. The CDR3 loop spans 16 amino acids. The germline V gene has CDR1 SNHLY and CDR2 FYNNEI. In DNA, the CDR3 is TGTGCCAGCAGCCTTAGCGGATCACAGAAAGGGGCCGAGCAGTACTTC. Translated: CASSLSGSQKGAEQYF.

At least ten counts were recorded for this clonotype. The chain has TRBV20-1 and TRBJ2-7; 7 bases are a match to TRBD2. Trimming removed 0 bases from V and 0 bases from J; junction bases left unmatched: 5. This CDR3 is 15 amino acids long. The germline gives CDR1 DFQATT, CDR2 SNEGSKA (reference sequence). The chain's CDR3 is CSAREGGDYSYEQYF. DNA for the CDR3: TGCAGTGCTAGAGAAGGCGGGGACTACTCCTACGAGCAGTACTTC.

This clonotype was seen at least ten times. V and J are TRBV12-3 or TRBV12-4 and TRBJ2-7, with D maybe TRBD2 (5 bases). The CDR3 runs 13 residues. V was pared by 5 bases and J by 3 bases, with 11 bases between. CDR3 DNA: TGTGCCAGCAGTCCGGAAGGGAGCTACGAGCAGTACTTC. It encodes CASSPEGSYEQYF.

This clonotype was counted at least ten times. The chain joins TRBV20-1 to TRBJ2-3, with 14 nucleotides matching TRBD2. The length of the CDR3 is 16 residues. The junction had 7 bases not matched to a gene; V was cut back by 8 bases and J by 0 bases. Germline V CDR1 and CDR2: DFQATT, SNEGSKA (reference sequence). The CDR3 sequence is CSLGTSGRSSTDTQYF. In DNA form, the CDR3 reads TGCAGTCTAGGGACTAGCGGGAGAAGCAGCACAGATACGCAGTATTTT.

This clonotype came up many times. The genes are TRBV28 and TRBJ1-1; 7 positions agree with TRBD1. From germline, CDR1 is MDHEN and CDR2 SYDVKM. The CDR3 sequence is 15 residues long. V lost 5 bases, J lost 1 base, and 7 bases stayed unmatched. The CDR3 DNA follows: TGTGCCAGCAGTGCTCCGGGACAGCAGAACACTGAAGCTTTCTTT. Translation gives CASSAPGQQNTEAFF.

This clonotype has at least ten counts. J is TRBJ1-5 and V is TRBV3-1; TRBD1 is a possible D gene (6 bases). CDR1 LGHDT and CDR2 YNNKEL come from the germline V gene (reference sequence). CDR3 length: 15 amino acids. Trimming pared 0 bases from V and 3 bases from J, leaving 9 bases between. The CDR3 bases are TGTGCCAGCAGCCAAGACCCGGGACACAATCAGCCCCAGCATTTT. As protein: CASSQDPGHNQPQHF.

This clonotype was recorded at least ten times. The J gene is TRBJ2-4, the V gene TRBV12-3 or TRBV12-4; 9 positions agree with TRBD1. The CDR3 is made up of 13 amino acids. J lost 7 bases, V lost 8 bases, and 6 bases had no gene match. Here the CDR3 reads CASATGGRNIQYF. CDR3 in DNA: TGTGCCAGCGCGACAGGGGGAAGGAACATTCAGTACTTC.